These T cell receptor beta chains were read from a single sample in a study of cytomegalovirus exposure and HLA in healthy donors. Sequencing used immunoSEQ multiplex PCR; TCRdb keeps in-frame clones, though not all of them. Of about 260,000 clones in the sample, less than 95% were seen once. Sequenced material: PBMCs. The receptors derive from a woman aged 25-40 years in good health and CMV-seronegative. Both conserved end residues are part of each CDR3. A D gene is named only where the DNA matches it firmly. A row's size may be missing; if present it is once, few, many or a size class.

>TRBJ2-3|-|TRBV2|-
TGTGCCATTCACAGGGTGGAGAACACAGATACGCAGTATTTT
CAIHRVENTDTQYF
>TRBJ2-7|TRBD1|TRBV13|-
TGTGCCAGCAGCTTCCTTGGACAGGGCTCCTACGAGCAGTACTTC
CASSFLGQGSYEQYF
>TRBJ1-1|-|TRBV7-9|once
TGTGCCAGCAGGCCTTTGAACACTGAAGCTTTCTTT
CASRPLNTEAFF
>TRBJ2-5|-|TRBV18|-
TGTGCCAGCTCACCACAGGGCAGTCCCAAAGAGACCCAGTACTTC
CASSPQGSPKETQYF
>TRBJ2-5|-|TRBV5-1|few
TGCGCCAGCAGCTTGAAGCGGCAAGAGACCCAGTACTTC
CASSLKRQETQYF
>TRBJ2-1|TRBD1|TRBV27|-
TGTGCCAGCACAACCACAACAGGGGGCAATGAGCAGTTCTTC
CASTTTTGGNEQFF
>TRBJ1-1|-|TRBV30|-
TGTGCCTGGAACCCTGGGTCTCTCGGGACTGAAGCTTTCTTT
CAWNPGSLGTEAFF
>TRBJ1-2|-|TRBV5-4|many
TGTGCCAGCAGTTCTACCGGGACCCTTGATGGCTACACCTTC
CASSSTGTLDGYTF
>TRBJ2-7|-|TRBV28|-
TGTGCCAGCAATTTTCAGGGTTCCTACGAGCAGTACTTC
CASNFQGSYEQYF
>TRBJ2-2|-|TRBV5-1|-
TGCGCCAGCAGCTTGGTGGCACAAACACTCCCCCACGGGGAGCTGTTTTTT
CASSLVAQTLPHGELFF
>TRBJ2-7|TRBD2|TRBV14|-
TGTGCCAGCAGCCAAGACCCGGGACTAGGACTCTACGAGCAGTACTTC
CASSQDPGLGLYEQYF
>TRBJ2-7|-|TRBV4-3|few
TGCGCCAGCAGGGAGTCGGGGGCGCCCGCCTACGAGCAGTACTTC
CASRESGAPAYEQYF
>TRBJ2-7|TRBD2|TRBV6-6|-
TGTGCCAGCAGTCAAGCGGGAGTGGGGGAGCAGTACTTC
CASSQAGVGEQYF
>TRBJ2-7|-|TRBV7-6|once
TGTGCCAGCTCCGCCCTGGGCCCAAGCTACGAGCAGTACTTC
CASSALGPSYEQYF
>TRBJ2-2|-|TRBV28|few
TGTGCCAGCGGATTAGGACGGATTCGGGCCGGGGAGCTGTTTTTT
CASGLGRIRAGELFF
>TRBJ2-7|TRBD2|TRBV18|-
TGTGCCAGCTCAACCGCTAGCGGGAGTCCCCCGGACTTC
CASSTASGSPPDF
>TRBJ2-1|TRBD1|TRBV27|-
TGTGCCAGCACCCACCTACAGGGGATAGCGGAGCAGTTCTTC
CASTHLQGIAEQFF
>TRBJ1-5|-|TRBV27|-
TGTGCCAGCAGTTTCAAGGTCAATCAGCCCCAGCATTTT
CASSFKVNQPQHF
>TRBJ2-7|-|TRBV7-2|-
TGTGCCAGCAGCTTAGGGACACTCGAGCAGTACTTC
CASSLGTLEQYF
>TRBJ2-3|-|TRBV4-1|-
TGCGCCAGCAGCCAAGACCCTAGCTCCTTGTTCGATACGCAGTATTTT
CASSQDPSSLFDTQYF
>TRBJ2-1|-|TRBV18|-
TGTGCCAGCTCAACTACAGTGAGCTCCTACAATGAGCAGTTCTTC
CASSTTVSSYNEQFF
>TRBJ2-7|-|TRBV6-1|-
TGTGCCAGCAGTGAAGCGGGCTTTTTGAGCTCCTACGAGCAGTACTTC
CASSEAGFLSSYEQYF
>TRBJ2-7|-|TRBV9|-
TGTGCCAGCAGCGTCGCTACGGCCAACTCCTTCTACGAGCAGTACTTC
CASSVATANSFYEQYF
>TRBJ1-1|-|TRBV18|-
TGTGCCAGCTCAATGAACACTGAAGCTTTCTTT
CASSMNTEAFF
>TRBJ1-2|-|TRBV7-9|-
TGTGCCAGCAGCTTAGACCCGGGACATGGCTACACCTTC
CASSLDPGHGYTF
>TRBJ1-5|TRBD1|TRBV10-3|-
TGTGCCATCAGTGAGGGACAGGATAGCAATCAGCCCCAGCATTTT
CAISEGQDSNQPQHF
>TRBJ2-1|-|TRBV11-3|-
TGTGCCAGCAGCGGACCCGGGACTGGCAAAAACAATGAGCAGTTCTTC
CASSGPGTGKNNEQFF
>TRBJ2-5|TRBD1|TRBV25-1|-
TGTGCCAGCGCCCACGGACAGGGGAGAGAGACCCAGTACTTC
CASAHGQGRETQYF
>TRBJ2-1|-|TRBV19|-
TGTGCCAGTAGTATAGGCACTAACAATGAGCAGTTCTTC
CASSIGTNNEQFF
>TRBJ2-2|-|TRBV30|-
TGTGCCTGGGCTACCACCGGGGAGCTGTTTTTT
CAWATTGELFF
>TRBJ2-7|TRBD1|TRBV4-1|-
TGCGCCAGCAGCCATCCCGGGACAGGGGACTACGAGCAGTACTTC
CASSHPGTGDYEQYF
>TRBJ2-7|-|TRBV7-9|-
TGTGCCAGCAGCTCTACGACGAGGGCCGGCGAGCAGTACTTC
CASSSTTRAGEQYF
>TRBJ2-1|TRBD2|TRBV11-1|-
TGTGCCAGCAGCTTAACGATACTAGCGGGAGGGCTGAATGAGCAGTTCTTC
CASSLTILAGGLNEQFF
>TRBJ1-1|-|TRBV6-1|-
TGTGCCAGCAGTGTCGAGAATACTATGAACACTGAAGCTTTCTTT
CASSVENTMNTEAFF
>TRBJ2-7|-|TRBV4-3|-
TGCGCCAGCAGCCAAGATCCTCGAGCGCTCGAGCAGTACTTC
CASSQDPRALEQYF
>TRBJ2-1|-|TRBV7-9|-
TGTGCCAGCAGCCCAGTGGGGGGGCGCACGTACAATGAGCAGTTCTTC
CASSPVGGRTYNEQFF
>TRBJ1-5|-|TRBV28|-
TGTGCCACCATGTTTCGGATCCGAGAGGATCAGCCCCAGCATTTT
CATMFRIREDQPQHF
>TRBJ2-1|TRBD2|TRBV6-4|once
TGTGCCAGCAGTGCCAGCGGGAGTGCCGATGAGCAGTTCTTC
CASSASGSADEQFF
>TRBJ2-7|TRBD1|TRBV30|once
TGTGCCTGGTTGGGGGACAGTACTACCTACGAGCAGTACTTC
CAWLGDSTTYEQYF
>TRBJ2-3|-|TRBV7-3|once
TGTGCCAGCAGCTCGGAGGCCCCAGATACGCAGTATTTT
CASSSEAPDTQYF
>TRBJ2-5|-|TRBV7-6|-
TGTGCCAGCAGCTTATATTGGGAACAAGAGACCCAGTACTTC
CASSLYWEQETQYF
>TRBJ2-5|-|TRBV5-1|-
TGCGCCAGCAGCCTGGGGGTATACCAAGAGACCCAGTACTTC
CASSLGVYQETQYF
>TRBJ2-3|-|TRBV5-4|-
TGTGCCAGCAGCTTGGGGCCGCTAGCGTCTCCAGATACGCAGTATTTT
CASSLGPLASPDTQYF
>TRBJ2-7|-|TRBV27|-
TGTGCCAGCAGTTTATCGAGGGGTGCCTACGAGCAGTACTTC
CASSLSRGAYEQYF
>TRBJ2-1|TRBD2|TRBV20-1|-
TGCAGTGCTAGGGGGGGGACTGAGCAGTTCTTC
CSARGGTEQFF
>TRBJ2-5|-|TRBV20-1|few
TGCAGTGCCGTGGGAGAGACCCAGTACTTC
CSAVGETQYF
>TRBJ2-3|-|TRBV5-1|-
TGCGCCAGCAGCTTGTTTGGATATAGCACAGATACGCAGTATTTT
CASSLFGYSTDTQYF
>TRBJ1-1|TRBD1|TRBV28|-
TGTGCCAGCAGTTTGGGCAGGGGGGGGAAAATAGTAGCTTTCTTT
CASSLGRGGKIVAFF